The T cell receptor (beta chain) under discussion was sequenced for a study of blood T cells in healthy people across ages. On this clonotype itself: Its target is not known.

The germline V gene has CDR1 SGHRS and CDR2 YFSETQ. The CDR3 runs 15 residues. V dropped 4 bases and J dropped 0 bases, with 10 bases sitting between them. A second roughly 6 to 12 cycle PCR used barcoded and J-beta primers. No fewer than 3 million CDR3-containing paired-end reads came from each sample. TCRdb reanalysed the 5' RACE reads using MiXCR and keeps one entry per CDR3 protein. The sample contains hundreds of thousands of distinct CDR3 sequences, roughly three fifths of which appear only once. The study's findings and limits: Expanded clonotype changes were possibly confounded by unknown donor CMV status. The authors considered diversity estimates from one million T cells to be underestimates.

The source is a man aged 40-49 years in good health. The chain carries TRBV5-1 and TRBJ2-2, with D possibly being TRBD2 (5 bases). What was sequenced was blood. CDR3 nucleotide sequence: TGCGCCAGCAGCCAACTAGATGCGAACACCGGGGAGCTGTTTTTT. Encoded protein: CASSQLDANTGELFF.